Below, 27 T cell receptor beta chains from the same sample are listed, as sequenced in a study of blood T cell repertoires in COVID-19. Produced via immunoSEQ multiplex PCR; TCRdb's table is partial and in-frame only. This sample yields some 450,000 clones, of which around 90% are seen a single time; more than 0.7% belongs to the top ten. The specimen was peripheral blood. Receptor source: a man in his late teens or twenties with COVID-19, enrolled during active disease.

The rearrangement uses TRBV2 and TRBJ1-2, with 10 bases that match TRBD1. The germline V gene has CDR1 SNHLY and CDR2 FYNNEI. The CDR3 is 13 amino acids. Trimming removed 8 bases from V and 6 bases from J; junction bases left unmatched: 6. The CDR3 DNA follows: TGTGCCAGCCGTTTTGGACAGGGGGATGGCTACACCTTC. Translated, it gives CASRFGQGDGYTF.

The chain carries TRBV9 and TRBJ2-1; D remains ambiguous. Germline V gene lookup returns CDR1 SGDLS and CDR2 YYNGEE. This CDR3 has 11 residues. V shed 5 bases and J shed 8 bases, with 8 bases lying between them. CDR3 sequence (DNA): TGTGCCAGCAGTCGAACGGATGAGCAGTTCTTC. Encoded protein: CASSRTDEQFF.

The rearrangement uses TRBV5-4 and TRBJ2-1; perhaps TRBD2 as D (5 bases). Germline CDR1 and CDR2: SGHNT and YYREEE (reference sequence). The V and J ends lost 4 bases and 7 bases respectively, with 15 bases between them. This CDR3 comprises 14 residues. The CDR3 is CASSAVGRRNEQFF. CDR3 bases: TGTGCCAGCAGCGCTGTCGGGCGGAGGAATGAGCAGTTCTTC.

The chain combines TRBV24-1 with TRBJ2-2; D ambiguous. The V gene lost 5 bases and the J gene lost 0 bases, with 9 bases spanning the gap. The length of the CDR3 is 15 residues. Germline CDR1 KGHDR, CDR2 SFDVKD. Here the CDR3 DNA reads TGTGCCACCAGTGGTACAAACGCGAACACCGGGGAGCTGTTTTTT. This codes for CATSGTNANTGELFF.

The chain recombines TRBV24-1 with TRBJ2-3; D ambiguous. CDR3 length equals 13 residues. Germline assignment: CDR1 KGHDR and CDR2 SFDVKD. V dropped 11 bases and J dropped 2 bases, with 13 bases sitting between them. CDR3 bases: TGTGCCATTCAATCATCAGACACAGATACGCAGTATTTT. Protein: CAIQSSDTDTQYF.

The rearrangement uses TRBV7-6 and TRBJ2-5; D is possibly TRBD2 (6 bases). This CDR3 contains 16 residues. In germline, CDR1 is SGHVS, CDR2 FNYEAQ. Trimming removed 3 bases at V and 0 bases at J, with 14 bases between. The CDR3 nucleotides are TGTGCCAGCAGCTTGCGGGAAATAGAGTACCAAGAGACCCAGTACTTC. It translates to CASSLREIEYQETQYF.

Points on this clone: Other nucleotide sequences in the sample specify the same CDR3. This chain joins TRBV5-6 and TRBJ2-7; D is perhaps TRBD2 (5 bases). The CDR3 is 12 amino acids. Per germline, CDR1 SGHDT and CDR2 YYEEEE. The germline V and J ends were trimmed by 2 bases and 5 bases, with 8 bases remaining between them. The CDR3 region has the DNA TGTGCCAGCAGCTTAGTCGGGGACGAGCAGTACTTC. It specifies CASSLVGDEQYF.

The V gene is TRBV25-1, the J gene TRBJ2-7; D is possibly TRBD2 (7 bases). This CDR3 has 13 residues. Germline CDR1 MGHDK, CDR2 SYGVNS. The V gene lost 5 bases and the J gene lost 5 bases, with 13 bases spanning the gap. CDR3 region: CASSRGAQNEQYF. In DNA, the CDR3 is TGTGCCAGCAGTCGGGGGGCGCAAAACGAGCAGTACTTC.

The CDR3 DNA reads as TGTGCCAGCAGTCCACGCCTAATACATCAGCCCCAGCATTTT. Its translation is CASSPRLIHQPQHF. The chain has TRBV2 and TRBJ1-5; D remains ambiguous. Germline V gives CDR1 SNHLY, CDR2 FYNNEI. This CDR3 has 14 residues. V dropped 5 bases and J dropped 5 bases, with 13 bases sitting between them.

This chain links TRBV27 with TRBJ1-6; D is uncertain. The germline CDR1 and CDR2 sequences are MNHEY and SMNVEV (reference sequence). V lost 6 bases, J lost 7 bases, and 13 bases lay in between. This CDR3 contains 14 residues. CDR3 in amino acids: CASSLSLRNSPLHF. As DNA, the CDR3 is TGTGCCAGCAGCCTGTCCTTGAGGAATTCACCCCTCCACTTT.

The chain links TRBV2 to TRBJ1-4; a weak D match, TRBD1 (6 bases). From germline, CDR1 is SNHLY and CDR2 FYNNEI. The CDR3 length is 12 residues. Trimming shortened V by 11 bases and J by 8 bases, and 15 bases separated the two germline ends. The CDR3 loop reads CAGTGLEEKLFF. The CDR3 region has the DNA TGTGCCGGCACAGGGTTAGAGGAAAAACTGTTTTTT. The variable domain in full, completed from reference TRBV2 and TRBJ1-4, reads EPEVTQTPSHQVTQMGQEVILRCVPISNHLYFYWYRQILGQKVEFLVSFYNNEISEKSEIFDDQFSVERPDGSNFTLKIRSTKLEDSAMYFCAGTGLEEKLFFGSGTQLSVL.

This chain's CDR3 is CASSLPPSGANVLTF. CDR3 DNA sequence: TGTGCCAGCAGCCTCCCCCCCTCTGGGGCCAACGTCCTGACTTTC. This rearrangement joins TRBV5-6 to TRBJ2-6, with unresolved D. Trimming took off 4 bases at V and 0 bases at J, with 8 bases between the two ends. The CDR3 length is 15 residues. Germline V gene lookup returns CDR1 SGHDT and CDR2 YYEEEE.

The rearrangement joins TRBV10-2 to TRBJ1-1, with D perhaps matching TRBD1 (5 bases). Trimming removed 3 bases from V and 6 bases from J, with 14 bases in between. The CDR3 extends over 14 amino acids. CDR1 is WSHSY and CDR2 is SAAADI in the germline V gene. The CDR3 sequence is CASSEHGPRAEAFF. The CDR3 coding sequence is TGCGCCAGCAGTGAACACGGACCCAGGGCTGAAGCTTTCTTT.

This clone was counted many times. This chain uses TRBV20-1 with TRBJ2-1, with D possibly matching TRBD1 (6 bases). Germline-derived CDR1 and CDR2 are DFQATT and SNEGSKA (reference sequence). V shed 3 bases and J shed 0 bases, with 12 bases lying between them. The CDR3 is 15 residues long. CDR3 residues: CSASQGHLSYNEQFF. For the CDR3, the DNA is TGCAGTGCTAGTCAGGGGCACCTCTCCTACAATGAGCAGTTCTTC.

The V call is TRBV5-4, the J call TRBJ1-2, with D possibly matching TRBD1 (5 bases). The CDR3 extends over 12 amino acids. The V gene's germline CDR1 is SGHNT and CDR2 YYREEE (reference sequence). Trimming stripped 4 bases from V and 5 bases from J, with 9 bases between. The CDR3 sequence is CASSGPGYGYTF. In nucleotides, the CDR3 is TGTGCCAGCAGCGGACCAGGGTATGGCTACACCTTC.

The CDR3 reads CASSLGTGGGNEQFF. As DNA, the CDR3 is TGTGCCAGCAGCTTAGGGACGGGGGGAGGCAATGAGCAGTTCTTC. The chain is built from TRBV11-2 and TRBJ2-1; 7 bases map to TRBD2. This CDR3 spans 15 amino acids. Germline assignment: CDR1 SGHAT and CDR2 FQNNGV. The V and J ends lost 1 base and 6 bases, in that order; junction bases with no gene match: 6.

Here the CDR3 reads CASSEKGIAGGYEQYF. The DNA of the CDR3 is TGTGCCAGCAGCGAGAAGGGGATAGCGGGAGGTTACGAGCAGTACTTC. The chain is built from TRBV2 and TRBJ2-7; 10 bases fit TRBD2. The V gene's germline CDR1 is SNHLY and CDR2 FYNNEI. CDR3 length equals 16 residues. The J segment lost 4 bases and the V segment lost 6 bases, leaving 12 bases of the junction unmatched. Looking up the rest from reference TRBV2 and TRBJ2-7 gives the full variable domain: EPEVTQTPSHQVTQMGQEVILRCVPISNHLYFYWYRQILGQKVEFLVSFYNNEISEKSEIFDDQFSVERPDGSNFTLKIRSTKLEDSAMYFCASSEKGIAGGYEQYFGPGTRLTVT.

This chain uses TRBV4-2 with TRBJ2-7; no firm D call. This CDR3 region has 14 residues. Germline V gene data show CDR1 as LGHNA and CDR2 as YNFKEQ. Deletions cut 0 bases from V and 2 bases from J, with 8 bases between. CDR3: CASSQDMATYEQYF. CDR3 nucleotide sequence: TGTGCCAGCAGCCAAGATATGGCCACCTACGAGCAGTACTTC.

In DNA, the CDR3 is TGTGCCAGCTGGATGCTAGCGGGGGACAATGAGCAGTTCTTC. This gives the protein CASWMLAGDNEQFF. The V and J genes are TRBV5-4 and TRBJ2-1; TRBD2 agrees at 10 bases. Germline V gives CDR1 SGHNT, CDR2 YYREEE (reference sequence). V shed 7 bases and J 5 bases; nucleotides not matched to a gene: 6. There are 14 residues in the CDR3.

The V gene is TRBV2, the J gene TRBJ2-2, with 8 bases that match TRBD1. Germline assignment: CDR1 SNHLY and CDR2 FYNNEI. V was pared by 6 bases and J by 4 bases, with 7 bases of the junction left unmatched. The CDR3 consists of 15 residues. CDR3 protein: CASRKGQAGTGELFF. CDR3 in DNA: TGTGCCAGCAGGAAGGGACAGGCGGGCACCGGGGAGCTGTTTTTT.

The V and J genes are TRBV24-1 and TRBJ2-1, with a weak D call TRBD2 (6 bases). Trimming stripped 0 bases from V and 0 bases from J, with 8 bases between. Germline V gene lookup returns CDR1 KGHDR and CDR2 SFDVKD. This CDR3 is built from 16 residues. In nucleotides, the CDR3 is TGTGCCACCAGTGATTTGAGCGGGCCCTCCTACAATGAGCAGTTCTTC. Translating gives CATSDLSGPSYNEQFF.

V gene TRBV3-1 (or the pseudogene TRBV3-2) combines with J gene TRBJ2-5; TRBD1 might be the D (6 bases). Germline CDR1 and CDR2: LGHDT and YNNKEL (reference sequence). This CDR3 region has 14 residues. The V end lost 6 bases, the J end lost 5 bases, and 16 bases lay between the germline ends. DNA for the CDR3: TGTGCCAGCAGGCAGCTACAGGGAAGCGAGACCCAGTACTTC. It specifies CASRQLQGSETQYF.

The DNA of the CDR3 is TGCGCCAGCAGCTTGAACGGGAGGGAGGAGACCCAGTACTTC. Encoded protein: CASSLNGREETQYF. The chain carries TRBV5-1 and TRBJ2-5, with 8 bases fitting TRBD2. Germline loops: CDR1 SGHRS, CDR2 YFSETQ. Trimming took 1 base from V and 5 from J; bases not matched to a gene: 4. The CDR3 runs 14 residues.

The genes are TRBV7-9 and TRBJ1-6; 7 bases are a match to TRBD1. V lost 1 base, J lost 9 bases, and 6 bases stayed unmatched. This CDR3 has 15 residues. CDR1 and CDR2 from the germline V gene are SEHNR and FQNEAQ (reference sequence). CDR3 residues: CASSLGQGVSSPLHF. CDR3 bases: TGTGCCAGCAGCTTAGGGCAGGGGGTTAGTTCACCCCTCCACTTT.

This clone was detected a few times. V usage is TRBV21-1 and J usage is TRBJ1-2; the D call of TRBD1 is as the table states it, not checked on the DNA. TRBV21-1 represents a pseudogene. CDR3 size: 13 residues. This chain's CDR3 is CASSDRDRDGYTF. CDR3 bases: TGTGCCAGCAGCGACCGGGACAGGGACGGCTACACCTTC.

The chain employs TRBV2 and TRBJ2-3; TRBD2 aligns across 7 bases. Germline V gene data show CDR1 as SNHLY and CDR2 as FYNNEI. This CDR3 has 12 amino acids. The ends lost 6 bases at V and 5 bases at J; junction bases unmatched: 2. The CDR3 nucleotides are TGTGCCAGCAGGTCTAGCGGAGATACGCAGTATTTT. As protein: CASRSSGDTQYF. Full variable domain (outside the CDR3, taken from reference TRBV2 and TRBJ2-3): EPEVTQTPSHQVTQMGQEVILRCVPISNHLYFYWYRQILGQKVEFLVSFYNNEISEKSEIFDDQFSVERPDGSNFTLKIRSTKLEDSAMYFCASRSSGDTQYFGPGTRLTVL.

The V and J genes are TRBV5-1 and TRBJ1-1; D gene uncertain. V was cut by 4 bases and J by 1 base, with 5 bases left in between. The CDR3 consists of 12 residues. Germline-derived CDR1 and CDR2 are SGHRS and YFSETQ. Written as DNA, the CDR3 is TGCGCCAGCAGCGAGCAGAACACTGAAGCTTTCTTT. This gives the protein CASSEQNTEAFF.